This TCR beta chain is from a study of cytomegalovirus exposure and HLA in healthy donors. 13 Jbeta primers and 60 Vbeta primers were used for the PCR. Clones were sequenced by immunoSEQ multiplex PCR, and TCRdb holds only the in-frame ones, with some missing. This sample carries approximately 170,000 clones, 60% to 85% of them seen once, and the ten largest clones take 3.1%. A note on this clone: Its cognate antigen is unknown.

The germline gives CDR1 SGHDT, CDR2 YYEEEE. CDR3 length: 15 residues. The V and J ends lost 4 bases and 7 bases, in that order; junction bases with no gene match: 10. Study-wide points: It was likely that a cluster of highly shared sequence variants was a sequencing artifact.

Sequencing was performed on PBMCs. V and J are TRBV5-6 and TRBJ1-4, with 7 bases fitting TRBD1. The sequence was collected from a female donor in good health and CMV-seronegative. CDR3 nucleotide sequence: TGTGCCAGCAGCATAAAACAGGGGACCGGTGAAAAACTGTTTTTT. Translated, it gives CASSIKQGTGEKLFF.